The 7 T cell receptor beta chains given below trace back to one sample, sequenced in a study of T cell responses to AZD1222 COVID-19 vaccine. Generated by immunoSEQ multiplex PCR, the TCRdb table keeps only in-frame clones and is missing some. The sample contains some 190,000 clones, roughly 94% of which appear only once. The sequencing here drew on peripheral blood, taken 28 days after the second dose of the MenACWY control vaccine. Receptor source: an adult who received the MenACWY meningococcal vaccine as a control.

The V call is TRBV28, the J call TRBJ2-7; D perhaps matches TRBD2 (6 bases). CDR3 length: 14 residues. Trimming took 2 bases from V and 2 from J, leaving 10 bases between them. The germline V gene encodes CDR1 MDHEN and CDR2 SYDVKM. CDR3 loop: CASSLVRRAYEQYF. Here the CDR3 DNA reads TGTGCCAGCAGTTTAGTCCGGAGGGCCTACGAGCAGTACTTC.

The chain recombines TRBV11-2 with TRBJ2-7, with D tentatively TRBD1 (5 bases). Germline V gene lookup returns CDR1 SGHAT and CDR2 FQNNGV. The CDR3 covers 13 residues. V lost 1 base to trimming and J lost 4 bases, with 8 bases between them. The CDR3 sequence is CASSLGRVYEQYF. In nucleotides, the CDR3 is TGTGCCAGCAGCTTAGGCAGGGTATACGAGCAGTACTTC.

As for this clone: Other DNA sequences in this sample translate to the same CDR3. This sequence joins TRBV19 and TRBJ1-5, with TRBD1 matching 7 bases. The ends lost 6 bases at V and 1 base at J; junction bases unmatched: 3. CDR3 length: 14 amino acids. Germline CDR1 reads LNHDA; CDR2 reads SQIVND (reference sequence). This CDR3 is CASSIQGSNQPQHF. The CDR3 DNA sequence: TGTGCCAGTAGCATACAGGGGAGCAATCAGCCCCAGCATTTT.

This clone was seen once. The chain has TRBV5-4 and TRBJ2-1; maybe TRBD1 (5 bases). The ends were cut back, 1 base at V and 7 bases at J, with 12 bases in the middle. This CDR3 is built from 14 residues. The germline V gene has CDR1 SGHNT and CDR2 YYREEE (reference sequence). The CDR3 spells CASSLLVGQNEQFF. CDR3 bases: TGTGCCAGCAGCTTGCTTGTGGGGCAGAATGAGCAGTTCTTC.

The gene calls are TRBV27 and TRBJ2-7; 11 bases agree with TRBD2. CDR3 size: 16 residues. The V and J ends lost 0 bases and 4 bases, in that order; junction bases with no gene match: 5. In germline, CDR1 is MNHEY, CDR2 SMNVEV (reference sequence). This CDR3 is CASSLSGTSGPYEQYF. CDR3 sequence (DNA): TGTGCCAGCAGTTTATCGGGGACTAGCGGCCCGTACGAGCAGTACTTC.

This sequence joins TRBV7-9 and TRBJ1-2; D is ambiguous. V lost 8 bases and J 10 bases, leaving 8 bases between the germline ends. The CDR3 runs 9 residues. The germline gives CDR1 SEHNR, CDR2 FQNEAQ (reference sequence). This chain's CDR3 is CASERPYTF. The CDR3 bases are TGTGCCAGCGAGCGTCCCTACACCTTC. Full variable domain (remainder filled in from reference TRBV7-9 and TRBJ1-2): DTGVSQNPRHKITKRGQNVTFRCDPISEHNRLYWYRQTLGQGPEFLTYFQNEAQLEKSRLLSDRFSAERPKGSFSTLEIQRTEQGDSAMYLCASERPYTFGSGTRLTVV.

This chain links TRBV12-3 or TRBV12-4 with TRBJ2-1; 7 bases agree with TRBD1. Trimming at V came to 6 bases and at J to 12 bases, leaving 5 bases not matched to a gene. The CDR3 contains 11 residues. CDR3 in amino acids: CASRQGWGQFF. For the CDR3, the DNA is TGTGCCAGCAGACAGGGGTGGGGGCAGTTCTTC.